These 16 T cell receptor beta chains were sequenced from one sample in a study of post-analysis software for immune sequencing data. Whole-study results and caveats: About five TRBV segments, including TRBV5-6, TRBV5-1 and TRBV20-1, were more frequent in patients than controls.

The authors incorporated unique molecular identifiers into the TCR beta cDNA libraries. TCRdb passed the PCR reads through MiXCR, listing each CDR3 protein once. The sample includes a few hundred thousand distinct CDR3 sequences, roughly 45% seen only once; the top ten take 9% to 13%. The antigens these receptors bind are not known. The sample comprised blood. The origin of the receptors is a girl aged 5 to 17 with multiple sclerosis.

This chain links TRBV12-3 or TRBV12-4 with TRBJ1-1; D call uncertain. Trimming removed 2 bases from V and 4 bases from J, with 14 bases in between. This CDR3 has 15 amino acids. DNA for the CDR3: TGTGCCAGCAGTTTAAATACCGCAGGATCCACTGAAGCTTTCTTT. This encodes CASSLNTAGSTEAFF.

The V and J genes are TRBV9 and TRBJ2-5; tentatively, D is TRBD1 (6 bases). V was trimmed by 4 bases and J by 5 bases, leaving 18 bases between them. CDR1 is SGDLS, CDR2 YYNGEE, per germline. This CDR3 contains 15 residues. Written as DNA, the CDR3 is TGTGCCAGCAGCCTAAACTCACAGGGATGGGAGACCCAGTACTTC. It yields the protein CASSLNSQGWETQYF.

The chain employs TRBV6-4 and TRBJ2-1, with D possibly TRBD2 on 6 matching bases. CDR1 MRHNA and CDR2 SNTAGT come from the germline V gene. CDR3 length: 13 residues. V lost 5 bases and J lost 8, with 13 bases in between. The DNA for the CDR3 is TGTGCCAGCAGTTTTGAGGGAGGCGATGAGCAGTTCTTC. As protein: CASSFEGGDEQFF.

This chain connects TRBV9 to TRBJ2-2, with 9 nucleotides matching TRBD2. The trim removed 4 bases at V and 4 bases at J, leaving 5 bases unmatched. This CDR3 spans 15 amino acids. CDR1 SGDLS and CDR2 YYNGEE come from the germline V gene. In nucleotides, the CDR3 is TGTGCCAGCAGCTTAGCGGGAGTGGTCACCGGGGAGCTGTTTTTT. It translates to CASSLAGVVTGELFF.

This rearrangement joins TRBV28 to TRBJ2-3; 7 bases align to TRBD1. From germline, CDR1 is MDHEN and CDR2 SYDVKM. CDR3 length equals 16 residues. The V segment lost 6 bases and the J segment 2 bases; nucleotides outside the gene matches: 11. DNA for the CDR3: TGTGCCAGCAGCTTCACAGGGGCGGGCTACACAGATACGCAGTATTTT. Translated, it gives CASSFTGAGYTDTQYF. The full variable domain, with the rest looked up from reference TRBV28 and TRBJ2-3, is DVKVTQSSRYLVKRTGEKVFLECVQDMDHENMFWYRQDPGLGLRLIYFSYDVKMKEKGDIPEGYSVSREKKERFSLILESASTNQTSMYLCASSFTGAGYTDTQYFGPGTRLTVL.

The rearrangement links TRBV12-3 or TRBV12-4 to TRBJ2-6; 9 nucleotides match TRBD1. This CDR3 is built from 17 residues. Unmatched junction bases numbered 7, after V lost 6 bases and J lost 1 base. The CDR3 sequence: CASSTGTGLSGANVLTF. DNA of the CDR3: TGTGCCAGCAGCACCGGGACAGGGCTATCTGGGGCCAACGTCCTGACTTTC.

V gene TRBV15 combines with J gene TRBJ2-1; D might be TRBD2 (6 bases). In germline, CDR1 is LNHNV, CDR2 YYDKDF (reference sequence). The CDR3 has 15 residues. The chain's CDR3 is CATGGVGRDYNEQFF. DNA for the CDR3: TGTGCTACCGGCGGGGTCGGGCGGGACTACAATGAGCAGTTCTTC.

V is TRBV7-9 and J is TRBJ2-3; possibly TRBD1 or TRBD2 for D (6 bases each). Looked up from germline, CDR1 is SEHNR and CDR2 is FQNEAQ (reference sequence). The length of the CDR3 is 17 residues. The ends were cut back, 4 bases at V and 0 bases at J, with 17 bases in the middle. CDR3 loop: CASSWGVGASSTDTQYF. CDR3 nucleotides: TGTGCCAGCAGCTGGGGGGTGGGGGCATCTAGCACAGATACGCAGTATTTT.

The chain carries TRBV20-1 and TRBJ2-3; 7 bases are a match to TRBD1. J was trimmed by 4 bases and V by 5 bases; bases with no gene match: 6. Germline V gene lookup returns CDR1 DFQATT and CDR2 SNEGSKA (reference sequence). The length of the CDR3 is 13 residues. DNA of the CDR3: TGCAGTGCTCGGACAGGCAGCCCAGATACGCAGTATTTT. It encodes CSARTGSPDTQYF.

This rearrangement joins TRBV5-5 to TRBJ2-7, with D maybe TRBD1 (5 bases). V lost 0 bases and J 2 bases, leaving 15 bases between the germline ends. The length of the CDR3 is 16 residues. Germline V gene lookup returns CDR1 SGHKS and CDR2 YYEKEE (reference sequence). In DNA form, the CDR3 reads TGTGCCAGCAGCTTGGGGGGCCGACCCTCCACCTACGAGCAGTACTTC. Translated, it gives CASSLGGRPSTYEQYF.

The chain joins TRBV9 to TRBJ2-7; 7 bases are a match to TRBD1. V dropped 3 bases and J dropped 2; count of bases not matched to a gene: 5. Looked up from germline, CDR1 is SGDLS and CDR2 is YYNGEE. The CDR3 is 14 amino acids. The CDR3 bases are TGTGCCAGCAGCGGTACAGGGGATCCCTACGAGCAGTACTTC. Protein product: CASSGTGDPYEQYF.

Here the CDR3 reads CSASKGSSNQPQHF. CDR3 nucleotide sequence: TGCAGTGCTAGTAAGGGTAGTAGCAATCAGCCCCAGCATTTT. The J gene is TRBJ1-5, the V gene TRBV20-1, with D uncertain. In germline, CDR1 is DFQATT, CDR2 SNEGSKA (reference sequence). V dropped 3 bases and J dropped 0 bases, with 9 bases sitting between them. This CDR3 has 14 amino acids.

The table lists this clonotype with many counts. The chain carries TRBV4-1 and TRBJ2-7; TRBD2 matches at 10 bases. The V and J ends lost 0 bases and 1 base, in that order; junction bases with no gene match: 3. The CDR3 sequence is 16 residues long. Germline assignment: CDR1 MGHRA and CDR2 YSYEKL. The CDR3 nucleotides read TGCGCCAGCAGCCAAGAGAATAGCGGGAGGTCCTACGAGCAGTACTTC. As protein: CASSQENSGRSYEQYF.

This clonotype has just a few counts. The chain is built from TRBV28 and TRBJ2-4; D may be TRBD1 (6 bases). The CDR3 sequence is 13 residues long. V was trimmed by 5 bases and J by 5 bases, leaving 10 bases between them. Germline V gene sequence: CDR1 MDHEN, CDR2 SYDVKM. In DNA form, the CDR3 reads TGTGCCAGCAGTATACCAGGGGAAAACATTCAGTACTTC. This codes for CASSIPGENIQYF.

The V call is TRBV28, the J call TRBJ2-7, with D uncertain. The CDR3 consists of 12 residues. V was pared by 6 bases and J by 2 bases, with 8 bases between. Germline CDR1 and CDR2: MDHEN and SYDVKM. This chain's CDR3 is CASSLFTYEQYF. The CDR3, as DNA: TGTGCCAGCAGCTTGTTCACCTACGAGCAGTACTTC.

The rearrangement uses TRBV10-3 and TRBJ2-7; 8 bases are shared with TRBD2. The CDR3 sequence is 15 residues long. V lost 5 bases and J lost 3; bases outside the gene matches: 9. CDR1 is ENHRY and CDR2 is SYGVKD in the germline V gene. As DNA, the CDR3 is TGTGCCATCAGTCCGATAGCGGGAAGACGCTACGAGCAGTACTTC. Its translation is CAISPIAGRRYEQYF.